This T cell receptor beta chain is from a study of T cells in Graves' hyperthyroidism and ophthalmopathy. Regarding the study as a whole: Within blood appeared most thyroid clonotypes that had expanded above 0.001.

Amplification of TCR beta CDR3 regions used RNA as the template. TCR CDR3 regions were first amplified by RT-PCR with HTBI primers. TCRdb independently ran MiXCR on the multiplex PCR reads; one entry per CDR3 protein. The table has roughly 720,000 distinct CDR3 sequences, around 16% seen once. The length of the CDR3 is 15 residues. Germline V gene sequence: CDR1 MDHEN, CDR2 SYDVKM. V lost 5 bases to trimming and J lost 8 bases; unmatched junction nucleotides: 10. Reasons for excluding patients were uncontrolled infection, other autoimmune disease, pregnancy or lactation. This clonotype was seen many times. As yet, its antigen is unknown.

V and J are TRBV28 and TRBJ2-1, with 9 bases aligning to TRBD1. Material for sequencing was blood. This TCR came from a man aged 50 to 60 with Graves' hyperthyroidism. CDR3 sequence reads: CASSVQGQGRDEQFF. The DNA for the CDR3 is TGTGCCAGCAGTGTGCAAGGACAGGGGAGGGATGAGCAGTTCTTC.